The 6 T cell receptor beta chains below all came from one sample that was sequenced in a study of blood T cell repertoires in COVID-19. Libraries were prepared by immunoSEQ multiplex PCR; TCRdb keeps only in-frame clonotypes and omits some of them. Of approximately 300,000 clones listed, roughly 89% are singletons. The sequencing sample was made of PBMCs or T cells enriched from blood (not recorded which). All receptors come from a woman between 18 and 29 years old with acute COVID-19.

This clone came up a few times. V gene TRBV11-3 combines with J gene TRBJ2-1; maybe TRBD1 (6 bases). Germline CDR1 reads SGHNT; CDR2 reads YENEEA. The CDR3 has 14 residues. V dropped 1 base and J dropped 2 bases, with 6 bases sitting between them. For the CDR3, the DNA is TGTGCCAGCAGCTTAGGACAGGCCTACAATGAGCAGTTCTTC. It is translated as CASSLGQAYNEQFF.

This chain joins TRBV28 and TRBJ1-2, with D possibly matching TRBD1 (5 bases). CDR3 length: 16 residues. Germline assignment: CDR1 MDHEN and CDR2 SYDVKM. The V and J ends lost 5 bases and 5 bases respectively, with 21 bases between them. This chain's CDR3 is CASSTLGVQAGYGYTF. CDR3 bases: TGTGCCAGCAGTACCCTTGGCGTGCAGGCAGGGTATGGCTACACCTTC.

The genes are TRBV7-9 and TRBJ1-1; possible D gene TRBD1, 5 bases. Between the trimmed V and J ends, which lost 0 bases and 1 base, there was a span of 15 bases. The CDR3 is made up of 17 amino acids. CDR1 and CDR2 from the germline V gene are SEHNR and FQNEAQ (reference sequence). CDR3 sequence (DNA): TGTGCCAGCAGCTTAGCGGTGACAGCCTTTTCGAACACTGAAGCTTTCTTT. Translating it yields CASSLAVTAFSNTEAFF.

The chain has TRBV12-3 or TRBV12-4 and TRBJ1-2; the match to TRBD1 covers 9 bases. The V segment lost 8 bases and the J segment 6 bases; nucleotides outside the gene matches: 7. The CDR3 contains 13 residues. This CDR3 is CASGEQGANGYTF. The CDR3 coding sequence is TGTGCCAGCGGAGAACAGGGGGCAAATGGCTACACCTTC.

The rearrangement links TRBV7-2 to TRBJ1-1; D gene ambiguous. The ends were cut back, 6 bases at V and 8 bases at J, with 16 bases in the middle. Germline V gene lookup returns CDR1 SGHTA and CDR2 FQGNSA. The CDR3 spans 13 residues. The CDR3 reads CASRLPPGSEAFF. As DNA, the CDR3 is TGTGCCAGCAGATTGCCCCCCGGTTCCGAAGCTTTCTTT.

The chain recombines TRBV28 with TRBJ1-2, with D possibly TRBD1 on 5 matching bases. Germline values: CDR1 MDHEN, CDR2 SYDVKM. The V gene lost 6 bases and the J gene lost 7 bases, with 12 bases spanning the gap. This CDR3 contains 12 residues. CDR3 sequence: CASSRGTVGYTF. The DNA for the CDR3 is TGTGCCAGCAGCCGGGGGACTGTTGGCTACACCTTC.